This TCR beta chain was sequenced in a study of CD8+ T cells in alopecia areata. Findings and caveats of the study: It was observed that many expanded lesional clones persisted in scalp and blood during tofacitinib.

Treatment denoted: oral pan-JAK inhibitor, 5-10 mg twice daily. With respect to this clone: Antigen specificity is unknown.

Once RNA had been extracted, it was reverse transcribed into cDNA to act as the sequencing template. The table came from immunoSEQ multiplex PCR; TCRdb's copy has only in-frame clones and leaves some out. Seen here are 150,000 to 200,000 clones, approximately 53% observed once, and the top ten hold roughly a tenth. CDR1 GTSNPN and CDR2 SVGIG come from the germline V gene (reference sequence). With 0 bases clipped from V and 5 bases from J, the junction kept 6 bases outside the gene matches. CDR3 size: 15 residues. The chain carries TRBV30 and TRBJ2-1, with 8 positions matching TRBD1. This clonotype originated in a human donor with alopecia areata. Sequenced here: CD8+ T cells sorted from blood, sampled at week 24, from a patient treated with tofacitinib. In nucleotides, the CDR3 is TGTGCCTGGAGTGTATCAGGGGGCACACACAATGAGCAGTTCTTC. This gives the protein CAWSVSGGTHNEQFF. The complete variable domain, with remaining parts taken from reference TRBV30 and TRBJ2-1, reads SQTIHQWPATLVQPVGSPLSLECTVEGTSNPNLYWYRQAAGRGLQLLFYSVGIGQISSEVPQNLSASRPQDRQFILSSKKLLLSDSGFYLCAWSVSGGTHNEQFFGPGTRLTVL.